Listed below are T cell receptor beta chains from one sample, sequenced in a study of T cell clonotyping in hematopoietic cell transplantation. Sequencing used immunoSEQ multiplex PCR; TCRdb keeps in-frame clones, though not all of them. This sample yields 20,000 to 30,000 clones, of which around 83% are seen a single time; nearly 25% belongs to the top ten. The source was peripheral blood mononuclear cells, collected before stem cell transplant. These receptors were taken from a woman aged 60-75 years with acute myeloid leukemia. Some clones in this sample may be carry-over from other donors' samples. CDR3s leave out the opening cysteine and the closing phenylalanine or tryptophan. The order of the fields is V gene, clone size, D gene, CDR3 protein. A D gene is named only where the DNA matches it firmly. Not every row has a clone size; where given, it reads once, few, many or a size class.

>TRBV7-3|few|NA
ASSLRQDNSPLH
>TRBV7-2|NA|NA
ASSLAGAGSNQPQH
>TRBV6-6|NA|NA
ASTMTENTEAF
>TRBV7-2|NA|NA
ASSFGETQY
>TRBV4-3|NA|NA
ASSPATGSGANVLT
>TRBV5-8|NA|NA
ASSPGGLFEKLF
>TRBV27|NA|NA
ASSEGQSYEQY
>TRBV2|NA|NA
ASSGRDPPVDEQF
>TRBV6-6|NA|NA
ASSRSGTDFNQPQH
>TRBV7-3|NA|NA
ASSLDSANTGELF
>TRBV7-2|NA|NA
ASSWAGIQTETQY
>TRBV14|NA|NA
ASSPNRPLGYEQF
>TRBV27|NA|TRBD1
ASRDRDRGRTEAF
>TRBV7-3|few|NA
ASSFAGTSPLH
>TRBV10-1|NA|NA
ASSHRRQVSYGYT
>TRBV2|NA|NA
ASSLQGAGNTIY
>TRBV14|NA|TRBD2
ASSPPGLGGETQY
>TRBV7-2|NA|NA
ASSFTGFQETQY
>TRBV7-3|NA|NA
ASSLSGTSGNTIY
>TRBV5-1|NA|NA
ASSLPRGSSEQY
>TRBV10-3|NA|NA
AISGAGSSLYGYT
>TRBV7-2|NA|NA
ASSLSQGPNYGYT
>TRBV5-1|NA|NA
ASSPDRVIYGYT
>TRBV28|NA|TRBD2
ASSKLIPKRGSTDTQY
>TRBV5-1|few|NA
ASSPDPNEKLF
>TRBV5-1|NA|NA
ASSLQIADQNIQY
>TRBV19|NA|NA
ASGGGRTGLRDYGYT
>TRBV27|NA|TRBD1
ASSRNRGRAF
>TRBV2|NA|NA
ASSAEGNGYT
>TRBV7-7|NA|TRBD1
ASSYGTGTNEKLF
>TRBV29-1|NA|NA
SVNREVGSNGYT
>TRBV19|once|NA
ASSITGEGQLF
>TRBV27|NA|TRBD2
ASSFDASGGSYNEQF
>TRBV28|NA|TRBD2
ASSPGPHIGVVGTSGRNYNEQF
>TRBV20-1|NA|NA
SARRGWSQY
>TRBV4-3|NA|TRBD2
ASSQDPSGGGTDTQY
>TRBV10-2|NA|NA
ASSEGNNQPQH
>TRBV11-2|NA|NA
ASSLERSEQY
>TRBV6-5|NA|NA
ASSQSGSYEQY
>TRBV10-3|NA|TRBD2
AISSLAGDAMTGELF
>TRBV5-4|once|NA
ASTFGGNYGYT
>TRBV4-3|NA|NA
ASSPGAPTTQY
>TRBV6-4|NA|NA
ASSVEGGQPQH
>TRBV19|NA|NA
ASSIISGGANVLT